The 22 T cell receptor beta chains in this list originate from one sample, sequenced in a study of breast tumors, draining lymph nodes, adjacent tissues. The lymph nodes were axillary draining lymph nodes from breast cancer patients. TCRdb re-derived calls from the multiplex PCR reads in MiXCR, one entry per CDR3 protein. The sample lists fewer than 250,000 distinct CDR3 sequences; about 34% were seen once. Sequencing was done on a sample of axillary lymph node tissue. The receptors were gathered from a female donor with breast cancer. Some clones in this sample may be carry-over from other donors' samples.

For this clonotype: An end of the junction does not agree with germline; a read error may underlie this. The CDR3 nucleotides are TGTGCCAGCGCCCCCCTGGGGGAGTTGAACCGGGGAGCTGTTTTT. Encoded protein: CASAPLGELNRGAVF. The genes are TRBV27 and TRBJ2-3, with D perhaps TRBD1 or TRBD2 (5 bases each). The germline V gene has CDR1 MNHEY and CDR2 SMNVEV (reference sequence). The CDR3 is 15 amino acids.

To note about this clonotype: A much bigger clone sits one base away, suggesting this may be a read error. The chain employs TRBV9 and TRBJ2-1, with TRBD1 identical over 11 bases. The CDR3 sequence is 15 residues long. Germline loops: CDR1 SGDLS, CDR2 YYNGEE. CDR3 coding DNA: TGTGCCAGCAGCGGGACAGGGGGCTTGGAGAATGAGCCGTTCTTC. Protein sequence: CASSGTGGLENEPFF.

In this sample, this clonotype turned up many times. The chain carries TRBV5-5 and TRBJ2-7; unclear D gene. V shed 2 bases and J shed 2 bases, with 11 bases lying between them. This CDR3 is 14 amino acids long. CDR1 is SGHKS and CDR2 is YYEKEE in the germline V gene (reference sequence). The CDR3 DNA sequence: TGTGCCAGCAGCTTTATAGTTACCCCCTACGAGCAGTACTTC. It is translated as CASSFIVTPYEQYF.

With regard to this clonotype: The conserved phenylalanine or tryptophan normally closing the CDR3 is absent here, so this likely arose from a read error. The rearrangement uses TRBV20-1 and TRBJ1-5, with D possibly TRBD1 on 5 matching bases. This CDR3 region has 13 residues. Per germline, CDR1 DFQATT and CDR2 SNEGSKA (reference sequence). The CDR3: CSARDLSSQPQHL. The CDR3 coding sequence is TGTAGTGCTAGGGACTTAAGCAGTCAGCCCCAGCATCTT.

This clonotype was detected ten times or more. V is TRBV5-1 and J is TRBJ2-3; 12 nucleotides line up with TRBD2. Per germline, CDR1 SGHRS and CDR2 YFSETQ. The CDR3 contains 17 residues. The V segment lost 2 bases and the J segment 7 bases; nucleotides outside the gene matches: 11. CDR3 sequence: CASSFPQTSGRVYTQYF. Written as DNA, the CDR3 is TGCGCCAGCAGCTTTCCCCAGACTAGCGGGAGAGTTTATACGCAGTATTTT.

This clonotype was counted at least ten times. This chain uses TRBV9 with TRBJ1-3; D gene ambiguous. The CDR3 contains 14 residues. CDR1 and CDR2 (germline): SGDLS, YYNGEE. The V and J ends lost 0 bases and 7 bases respectively, with 11 bases between them. The CDR3 sequence is CASSVEGGFNTIYF. The CDR3 nucleotides are TGTGCCAGCAGCGTAGAAGGAGGGTTCAACACCATATATTTT.

Many counts were recorded for this clonotype. Since a much larger clone is just one base distant, this may be a read error. The conserved final phenylalanine or tryptophan is absent from the CDR3, which likely points to a read error. The chain joins TRBV24-1 to TRBJ2-5; 8 bases agree with TRBD1. Trimming took 4 bases from V and 3 from J; bases not matched to a gene: 15. Germline lookup yields CDR1 KGHDR and CDR2 SFDVKD. CDR3 size: 18 residues. The CDR3: CATSDSRIRQGSEETQYL. CDR3 in DNA: TGTGCCACCAGTGACTCGAGGATAAGACAGGGGTCTGAAGAGACCCAGTACCTC.

This clonotype was detected ten times or more. The genes are TRBV4-1 and TRBJ2-5; TRBD2 agrees at 8 bases. Germline V gives CDR1 MGHRA, CDR2 YSYEKL. This CDR3 spans 18 amino acids. V trimming: 4 bases; J trimming: 5 bases; junction bases outside the gene matches: 18. The CDR3 sequence: CASSLRDLAGLGGETQYF. The CDR3, as DNA: TGCGCCAGCAGCCTACGGGACCTAGCGGGCCTGGGGGGGGAGACCCAGTACTTC.

Note on this clonotype: Germline and junction disagree at one end, which may indicate a read error. The rearrangement links TRBV7-3 to TRBJ2-1, with D possibly TRBD1 on 5 matching bases. The CDR3 runs 13 residues. Per germline, CDR1 SGHTA and CDR2 FQGTGA. CDR3 in amino acids: CASSPDSYNEQSF. CDR3 in DNA: TGTGCCAGCAGCCCCGACAGCTACAATGAGCAGTCCTTC.

This clonotype was found many times. The CDR3 region has the DNA TGTGCCAGCAGTTCCGGGGGGGGGCGGGCCTACGAGCAGTACTTC. Translating it yields CASSSGGGRAYEQYF. This sequence joins TRBV12-3 or TRBV12-4 and TRBJ2-7, with 8 bases lining up with TRBD2. The CDR3 has 15 residues. With 4 bases clipped from V and 2 bases from J, the junction kept 7 bases outside the gene matches.

This clonotype was found a few times. The V and J genes are TRBV20-1 and TRBJ2-7, with TRBD1 as a possible D gene (6 bases). The V end was cut by 0 bases, the J end by 2 bases, with 14 bases between. There are 15 residues in the CDR3. Germline CDR1 reads DFQATT; CDR2 reads SNEGSKA (reference sequence). CDR3 DNA: TGCAGTGCTAGAGACTTAACAGGGAAGACCTACGAGCAGTACTTC. Its translation: CSARDLTGKTYEQYF.

This sequence joins TRBV7-9 and TRBJ1-1; D remains ambiguous. The CDR3 totals 12 residues. Germline CDR1 reads SEHNR; CDR2 reads FQNEAQ (reference sequence). V dropped 0 bases and J dropped 6 bases, with 5 bases sitting between them. In DNA form, the CDR3 reads TGTGCCAGCAGCTTAGCTGGGGCTGAAGCTTTCTTT. It encodes CASSLAGAEAFF.

This clonotype showed up just a few times. This sequence joins TRBV27 and TRBJ2-1; weak D call: TRBD1 (5 bases). Germline assignment: CDR1 MNHEY and CDR2 SMNVEV (reference sequence). The CDR3 runs 14 residues. Deletions cut 7 bases from V and 7 bases from J, with 17 bases between. CDR3: CASKGILLDNEQFF. The DNA of the CDR3 is TGTGCCAGCAAGGGGATTCTACTGGATAATGAGCAGTTCTTC.

The table lists this clonotype with many counts. This chain connects TRBV9 to TRBJ1-5; no clear D. The V gene's germline CDR1 is SGDLS and CDR2 YYNGEE. The V end was cut by 4 bases, the J end by 6 bases, with 11 bases between. This CDR3 region has 13 residues. CDR3 in amino acids: CASSKGSSQPQHF. The CDR3 DNA reads as TGTGCCAGCAGCAAAGGGTCGAGTCAGCCCCAGCATTTT.

V gene TRBV28 combines with J gene TRBJ1-2; a possible D gene is TRBD1 (5 bases). V lost 4 bases to trimming and J lost 8 bases, with 17 bases between them. CDR3 length: 14 amino acids. The germline V gene encodes CDR1 MDHEN and CDR2 SYDVKM. In DNA form, the CDR3 reads TGTGCCAGCAGTTCCCCCGGGGCCCCGTGGGGCTACACCTTC. Residues: CASSSPGAPWGYTF.

Many counts were recorded for this clonotype. The genes are TRBV6-1 and TRBJ2-1; 14 nucleotides match TRBD2. J gave up 2 bases and V 8 bases, and 11 bases lay outside the gene matches. Germline V gene data show CDR1 as MNHNS and CDR2 as SASEGT. The CDR3 extends over 18 amino acids. The CDR3 nucleotides are TGTGCCAGCTTGGAGACTAGCGGGAGGGCCAAGGCCTACAATGAGCAGTTCTTC. Translating it yields CASLETSGRAKAYNEQFF.

This rearrangement joins TRBV5-7 to TRBJ2-3, with a tentative D call TRBD2 (5 bases). TRBV5-7 is an ORF for which the function is uncertain. The germline V and J ends were trimmed by 2 bases and 1 base, with 17 bases remaining between them. The CDR3 covers 17 residues. CDR3 DNA sequence: TGTGCCAGCAGCTTTTTGAATTCGCCAGCGGGCACAGATACGCAGTATTTT. Its translation: CASSFLNSPAGTDTQYF.

The chain carries TRBV14 and TRBJ2-7; the D gene is possibly TRBD2 (5 bases). CDR1 and CDR2 (germline): SGHDN, FVKESK. The V gene lost 1 base and the J gene lost 7 bases, with 14 bases spanning the gap. CDR3 length equals 14 residues. This chain's CDR3 is CASSQVRGTGEQYF. The DNA of the CDR3 is TGTGCCAGCAGCCAAGTCCGGGGTACCGGGGAGCAGTACTTC.

As for this clonotype: Because it lacks the conserved phenylalanine or tryptophan at the end, this CDR3 is likely a read error. The DNA is omitted, as the CDR3 cannot be located on it reliably, and the CDR3 follows TCRdb's listing. This chain links TRBV7-9 with TRBJ1-6; the table calls TRBD1, which could not be checked here. The CDR3 adds up to 8 amino acids, both ends counted. CDR1 is SEHNR, CDR2 FQNEAQ, per germline (reference sequence). The CDR3 sequence is CASSHRGA.

V gene TRBV29-1 combines with J gene TRBJ2-7; TRBD2 aligns across 10 bases. Germline values: CDR1 SQVTM, CDR2 ANQGSEA. With 8 bases clipped from V and 5 bases from J, the junction kept 12 bases outside the gene matches. The CDR3 covers 14 residues. Written as DNA, the CDR3 is TGCAGCATAAGAACGGGACTAGCGATCCACGAGCAGTACTTC. This encodes CSIRTGLAIHEQYF.

This clonotype was recorded many times. This may come from a read error, since a much larger clone is one base off. V usage is TRBV20-1 and J usage is TRBJ1-2; the D gene is possibly TRBD1 (5 bases). Germline assignment: CDR1 DFQATT and CDR2 SNEGSKA (reference sequence). The CDR3 extends over 12 amino acids. Written as DNA, the CDR3 is TGCAGTGCTAGGGGGGGGAGCTATGGCTCCACCTTC. The encoded protein is CSARGGSYGSTF.

CDR3 sequence (DNA): TGTGCCAGCAGTCAACAGGGGGGCAGCCAGCACTATGGCTACACCTTC. It specifies CASSQQGGSQHYGYTF. The V call is TRBV6-1, the J call TRBJ1-2; 8 positions agree with TRBD1. V lost 5 bases, J lost 3 bases, and 11 bases stayed unmatched. CDR1 and CDR2 (germline): MNHNS, SASEGT. This CDR3 is 16 amino acids long.